The entry below gives a single T cell receptor beta chain sequence along with its context. The antigen remains undetermined. The data derive from a study of OX40 agonist ivuxolimab in advanced cancers. Whole-study context: Patients got intravenous ivuxolimab at 0.01 to 10 mg/kg every 2 weeks. Checkpoint inhibitors had been given previously to about 40% of patients. General study results and limits: Circulating CD4+ and CD8+ T cells showed clonal expansion by week 6 at 0.1 to 3.0 mg/kg.

Patients were ineligible given autoimmune disease history or systemic immunosuppression. Some clones are missing from TCRdb's copy, which holds only in-frame ones; the method was immunoSEQ multiplex PCR. The table records approximately 60,000 clones, approximately 83% of them present only once. The sample here was CD4+ or CD8+ T cells sorted from blood, taken in a trial of the OX40 agonist ivuxolimab. This clonotype was sampled from an adult with an advanced solid tumor such as melanoma, head and neck, liver or kidney cancer.

CDR3 in amino acids: CASSPLSGLGTEKLFF. In DNA, the CDR3 is TGTGCCAGCAGCCCCTTATCCGGACTGGGGACCGAAAAACTGTTTTTT. V is TRBV7-6 and J is TRBJ1-4, with D possibly being TRBD1 (5 bases). Germline CDR1 is SGHVS and CDR2 is FNYEAQ. The CDR3 sequence is 16 residues long. V was trimmed by 5 bases and J by 8 bases, leaving 21 bases between them. The whole variable domain, remainder taken from reference TRBV7-6 and TRBJ1-4, is GAGVSQSPRYKVTKRGQDVALRCDPISGHVSLYWYRQALGQGPEFLTYFNYEAQQDKSGLPNDRFSAERPEGSISTLTIQRTEQRDSAMYRCASSPLSGLGTEKLFFGSGTQLSVL.